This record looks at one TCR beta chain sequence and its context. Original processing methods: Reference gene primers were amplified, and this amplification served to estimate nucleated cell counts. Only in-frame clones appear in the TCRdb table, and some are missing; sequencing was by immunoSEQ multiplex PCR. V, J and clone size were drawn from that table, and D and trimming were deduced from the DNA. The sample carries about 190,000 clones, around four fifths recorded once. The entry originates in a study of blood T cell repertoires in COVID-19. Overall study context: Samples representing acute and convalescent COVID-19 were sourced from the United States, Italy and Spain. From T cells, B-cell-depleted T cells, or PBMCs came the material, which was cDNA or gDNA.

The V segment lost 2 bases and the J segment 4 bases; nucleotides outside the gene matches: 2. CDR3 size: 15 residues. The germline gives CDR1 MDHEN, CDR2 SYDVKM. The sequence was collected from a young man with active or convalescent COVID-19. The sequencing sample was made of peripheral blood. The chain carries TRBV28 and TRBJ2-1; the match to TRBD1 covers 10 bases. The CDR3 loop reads CASSLGTGAYNEQFF. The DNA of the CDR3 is TGTGCCAGCAGTTTAGGGACAGGGGCGTACAATGAGCAGTTCTTC.